This note documents a single T cell receptor beta chain sequence. What it binds is not known. Germline CDR1 GTSNPN, CDR2 SVGIG (reference sequence). The CDR3 has 11 amino acids. Trimming left V 0 bases short and J 17 bases short, with 13 bases between. This sample stems from a study of PD-L1 blockade in urothelial cancer. Study-wide results and caveats: Tumor-linked clones in blood grew more by 3 weeks in durable-benefit patients.

As to time point: peripheral blood 6 weeks after treatment start. Produced via immunoSEQ multiplex PCR; TCRdb's table is partial and in-frame only. The top ten hold approximately 11% of the sample, which has 72,000 or so clones, 88% seen once. J is TRBJ1-4 and V is TRBV30; D is ambiguous. The TCR comes from a man aged 60-69 years with urothelial cancer. Specimen: PBMCs, collected around atezolizumab (anti-PD-L1) treatment. The CDR3 spells CAWSVQSSHFF. The DNA of the CDR3 is TGTGCCTGGAGTGTACAGTCCTCTCACTTTTTT. The full variable domain, in which reference TRBV30 and TRBJ1-4 provide the parts outside the CDR3, is SQTIHQWPATLVQPVGSPLSLECTVEGTSNPNLYWYRQAAGRGLQLLFYSVGIGQISSEVPQNLSASRPQDRQFILSSKKLLLSDSGFYLCAWSVQSSHFFGSGTQLSVL.